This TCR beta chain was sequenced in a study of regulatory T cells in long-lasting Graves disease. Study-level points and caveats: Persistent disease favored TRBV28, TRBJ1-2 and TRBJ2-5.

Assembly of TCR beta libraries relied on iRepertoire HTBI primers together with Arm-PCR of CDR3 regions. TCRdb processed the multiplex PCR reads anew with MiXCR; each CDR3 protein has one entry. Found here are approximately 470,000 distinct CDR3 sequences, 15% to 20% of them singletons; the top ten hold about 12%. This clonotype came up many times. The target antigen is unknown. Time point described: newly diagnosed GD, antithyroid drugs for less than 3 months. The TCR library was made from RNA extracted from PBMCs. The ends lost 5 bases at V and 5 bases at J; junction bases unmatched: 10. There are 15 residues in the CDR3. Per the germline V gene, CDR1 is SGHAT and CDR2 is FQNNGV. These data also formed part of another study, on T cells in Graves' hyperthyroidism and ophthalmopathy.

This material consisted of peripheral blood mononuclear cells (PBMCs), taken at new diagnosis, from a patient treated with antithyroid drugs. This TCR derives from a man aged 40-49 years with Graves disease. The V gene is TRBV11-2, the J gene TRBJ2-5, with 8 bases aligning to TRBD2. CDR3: CASSVSGRAGETQYF. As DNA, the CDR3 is TGTGCCAGCAGCGTCAGCGGGAGAGCTGGGGAGACCCAGTACTTC.